This entry features one T cell receptor beta chain sequence. The antigen is undetermined. From germline, CDR1 is MDHEN and CDR2 SYDVKM. V was pared by 2 bases and J by 8 bases, with 6 bases between. The CDR3 has 11 residues. These data belong to a study of T cell responses to AZD1222 COVID-19 vaccine. General study results and limits: Spike-specific TCR breadth and depth went up after people got two AZD1222 doses. Baseline serology detected seropositivity in only a handful of AZD1222 recipients. Sampled repertoires all dated from after the peak T cell response.

The assay was immunoSEQ multiplex PCR, and TCRdb's table has in-frame clones only and misses some. The sample contains about 140,000 clones, just over 90% of which appear only once. The gene calls are TRBV28 and TRBJ2-5; D call uncertain. Sample: peripheral blood, taken on day 0 of MenACWY control vaccination. The sequence was obtained from an adult in good health. CDR3 sequence reads: CASSLQSTQYF. DNA of the CDR3: TGTGCCAGCAGTTTACAGTCTACCCAGTACTTC. Full variable domain (remainder filled in from reference TRBV28 and TRBJ2-5): DVKVTQSSRYLVKRTGEKVFLECVQDMDHENMFWYRQDPGLGLRLIYFSYDVKMKEKGDIPEGYSVSREKKERFSLILESASTNQTSMYLCASSLQSTQYFGPGTRLLVL.